What follows are 9 T cell receptor beta chains derived from one specimen sequenced in a study of T cell responses to AZD1222 COVID-19 vaccine. The table came from immunoSEQ multiplex PCR; TCRdb's copy has only in-frame clones and leaves some out. The top ten hold around 3.1% of the sample, which has approximately 99,000 clones, roughly nine tenths seen once. Sample: peripheral blood, taken on day 0 of AZD1222 vaccination. The receptors were sampled from an adult in good health.

This clone was recorded once. V gene TRBV11-3 combines with J gene TRBJ1-1; D is ambiguous. The CDR3 runs to 13 residues. The ends were cut back, 4 bases at V and 5 bases at J, with 11 bases in the middle. The V gene's germline CDR1 is SGHNT and CDR2 YENEEA. CDR3 sequence reads: CASSYEVNTEAFF. Written as DNA, the CDR3 is TGTGCCAGCAGCTACGAGGTCAATACTGAAGCTTTCTTT.

The chain joins TRBV6-5 to TRBJ2-1; unclear D gene. Germline V gives CDR1 MNHEY, CDR2 SVGAGI. The V gene lost 7 bases and the J gene lost 10 bases, with 23 bases spanning the gap. CDR3 length: 15 residues. The CDR3 here is CASTRAQTFLGEQFF. The CDR3 DNA sequence: TGTGCCAGCACAAGGGCACAGACGTTTCTCGGGGAGCAGTTCTTC.

V and J are TRBV29-1 and TRBJ2-7; TRBD1 matches at 8 bases. V dropped 7 bases and J dropped 2; count of bases not matched to a gene: 10. The CDR3 is made up of 14 amino acids. In germline, CDR1 is SQVTM, CDR2 ANQGSEA. The CDR3 DNA sequence: TGCAGCGCGATTCAGGGGGCGCAGACCTACGAGCAGTACTTC. Its protein is CSAIQGAQTYEQYF.

This rearrangement joins TRBV7-2 to TRBJ2-2; 15 nucleotides align to TRBD2. CDR3 length: 16 amino acids. V trimming: 4 bases; J trimming: 7 bases; junction bases outside the gene matches: 4. Germline loops: CDR1 SGHTA, CDR2 FQGNSA. This CDR3 reads CASSSRTSGGGGELFF. The CDR3 DNA reads as TGTGCCAGCAGCTCCCGGACTAGCGGGGGGGGCGGGGAGCTGTTTTTT. Filled out from reference TRBV7-2 and TRBJ2-2, the complete variable domain reads GAGVSQSPSNKVTEKGKDVELRCDPISGHTALYWYRQSLGQGLEFLIYFQGNSAPDKSGLPSDRFSAERTGGSVSTLTIQRTQQEDSAVYLCASSSRTSGGGGELFFGEGSRLTVL.

The rearrangement joins TRBV4-2 to TRBJ2-7; 8 bases fit TRBD1. Germline CDR1 is LGHNA and CDR2 is YNFKEQ. The trim removed 0 bases at V and 3 bases at J, leaving 10 bases unmatched. There are 17 residues in the CDR3. CDR3 amino acids: CASSQDGAGGFYYEQYF. For the CDR3, the DNA is TGTGCCAGCAGCCAAGATGGGGCAGGGGGCTTCTACTACGAGCAGTACTTC.

This clone was detected a few times. The rearrangement links TRBV19 to TRBJ1-1, with D maybe TRBD1 (5 bases). Germline CDR1 LNHDA, CDR2 SQIVND (reference sequence). The V gene lost 7 bases and the J gene lost 6 bases, with 15 bases spanning the gap. The CDR3 extends over 13 amino acids. The CDR3 DNA reads TGTGCCAGTACACGGGGCATCGGGGCTGAAGCTTTCTTT. Translated, it gives CASTRGIGAEAFF.

The V call is TRBV5-4, the J call TRBJ2-7; no firm D call. This CDR3 is built from 13 residues. Trimming took off 0 bases at V and 3 bases at J, with 7 bases between the two ends. The germline V gene encodes CDR1 SGHNT and CDR2 YYREEE (reference sequence). DNA of the CDR3: TGTGCCAGCAGCTTGGGCCAGTTCTACGAGCAGTACTTC. Its translation is CASSLGQFYEQYF.

The chain employs TRBV7-2 and TRBJ1-6; a possible D gene is TRBD1 (5 bases). Trimming shortened V by 0 bases and J by 7 bases, and 19 bases separated the two germline ends. The CDR3 is 18 amino acids. Looked up from germline, CDR1 is SGHTA and CDR2 is FQGNSA. CDR3 amino acids: CASSLAGGKGRGNSPLHF. CDR3 bases: TGTGCCAGCAGCTTAGCGGGGGGGAAGGGACGCGGGAATTCACCCCTCCACTTT.

This rearrangement joins TRBV18 to TRBJ2-6; D call uncertain. Trimming shortened V by 4 bases and J by 0 bases, and 7 bases separated the two germline ends. Germline V gene lookup returns CDR1 KGHSH and CDR2 LQKENI. There are 15 residues in the CDR3. In DNA, the CDR3 is TGTGCCAGCTCACTCGAGAGCTCTGGGGCCAACGTCCTGACTTTC. This gives the protein CASSLESSGANVLTF.